The present T cell receptor (beta chain) was sequenced within a study of blood T cell repertoires in COVID-19. This CDR3 has 19 residues. Trimming cost V 1 base and J 1 base, with 20 bases left between them. Germline CDR1 is MGHRA and CDR2 is YSYEKL. Per the original data handling: Estimation of nucleated cell counts relied on the amplification of reference gene primers. Measured with immunoSEQ multiplex PCR; TCRdb has only the in-frame clones, and not every one. V and J calls and clone size follow that table, whereas D and trimming were derived from the DNA. The sample records over 110,000 clones, around 82% being singletons.

The clonotype originates from a man aged 35 to 55 with acute COVID-19. Sample: PBMCs or T cells enriched from blood (not recorded which). V is TRBV4-1 and J is TRBJ1-5; TRBD1 is a possible D gene (6 bases). CDR3 coding DNA: TGCGCCAGCAGCCAAGGGCGGGCCAGGGGAAGGTCGAGCAATCAGCCCCAGCATTTT. This sequence encodes CASSQGRARGRSSNQPQHF.